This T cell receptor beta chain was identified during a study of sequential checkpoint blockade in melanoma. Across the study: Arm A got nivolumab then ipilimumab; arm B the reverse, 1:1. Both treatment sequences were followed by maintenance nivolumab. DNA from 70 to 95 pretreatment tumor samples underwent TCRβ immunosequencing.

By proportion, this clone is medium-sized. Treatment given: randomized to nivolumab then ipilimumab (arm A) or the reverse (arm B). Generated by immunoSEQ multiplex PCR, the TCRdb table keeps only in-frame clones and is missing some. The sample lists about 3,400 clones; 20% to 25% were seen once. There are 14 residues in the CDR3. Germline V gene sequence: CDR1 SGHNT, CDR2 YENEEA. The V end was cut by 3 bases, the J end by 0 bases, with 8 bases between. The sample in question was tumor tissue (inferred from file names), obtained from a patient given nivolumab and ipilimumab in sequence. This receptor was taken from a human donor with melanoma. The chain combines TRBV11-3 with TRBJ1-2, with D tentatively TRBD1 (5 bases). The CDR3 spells CASSLAGANYGYTF. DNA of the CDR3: TGTGCCAGCAGCTTGGCGGGGGCTAACTATGGCTACACCTTC.